Listed below are T cell receptor beta chains from one sample, sequenced in a study of OX40 agonist ivuxolimab in advanced cancers. Repertoires were generated with immunoSEQ multiplex PCR, while TCRdb's copy carries only in-frame clones and drops some. The table has 28,000 or so clones, approximately 79% seen once. Specimen: CD4+ or CD8+ T cells sorted from blood, collected in a trial of the OX40 agonist ivuxolimab. Source of these receptors: an adult with an advanced solid tumor such as melanoma, head and neck, liver or kidney cancer. The CDR3 runs from the conserved cysteine through the conserved F or W. D genes are given only for firm matches. Size is stated for part of the rows, as once, few or many counts, or as a class when the clone is expanded.

clone_size: NA
v_call: TRBV6-6
d_call: NA
j_call: TRBJ2-2
cdr3_nt: TGTGCCAGCGATAATCCGGGAACCGGGGAGCTGTTTTTT
cdr3_aa: CASDNPGTGELFF

clone_size: NA
v_call: TRBV6-1
d_call: NA
j_call: TRBJ2-7
cdr3_nt: TGTGCCAGCAGTGAATTGGGGCACGACGAGCAGTACTTC
cdr3_aa: CASSELGHDEQYF

clone_size: NA
v_call: TRBV5-1
d_call: TRBD1
j_call: TRBJ2-2
cdr3_nt: TGCGCCAGCAGCCCGAACCGGGACAGGGGCGGAACCGGGGAGCTGTTTTTT
cdr3_aa: CASSPNRDRGGTGELFF

clone_size: NA
v_call: TRBV2
d_call: NA
j_call: TRBJ2-7
cdr3_nt: TGTGCCAGCAAACAGGCCCAGTCCTACGAGCAGTACTTC
cdr3_aa: CASKQAQSYEQYF

clone_size: NA
v_call: TRBV10-1
d_call: NA
j_call: TRBJ2-2
cdr3_nt: TGCGCCAGCAGTGGGGAGAACACCGGGGAGCTGTTTTTT
cdr3_aa: CASSGENTGELFF

clone_size: NA
v_call: TRBV9
d_call: NA
j_call: TRBJ2-1
cdr3_nt: TGTGCCAGCAGCGTTTCCGGGACATACAATGAGCAGTTCTTC
cdr3_aa: CASSVSGTYNEQFF

clone_size: few
v_call: TRBV6-4
d_call: NA
j_call: TRBJ1-1
cdr3_nt: TGTGCCAGCAGTGAATTTGGGGATGGGAGCACTGAAGCTTTCTTT
cdr3_aa: CASSEFGDGSTEAFF

clone_size: NA
v_call: TRBV10-3
d_call: TRBD1
j_call: TRBJ1-2
cdr3_nt: TGTGCCATCAGGGGACAGGGATACGGCTACACCTTC
cdr3_aa: CAIRGQGYGYTF

clone_size: NA
v_call: TRBV9
d_call: NA
j_call: TRBJ1-4
cdr3_nt: TGTGCCAGCAGCGTAGAACCCGTCACCACCCCTTTGGAAAAACTGTTTTTT
cdr3_aa: CASSVEPVTTPLEKLFF

clone_size: NA
v_call: TRBV7-9
d_call: NA
j_call: TRBJ2-7
cdr3_nt: TGTGCCAGCAGCCGGGGACCGATACCCCACTATTATGAGTACTTC
cdr3_aa: CASSRGPIPHYYEYF

clone_size: once
v_call: TRBV7-9
d_call: TRBD2
j_call: TRBJ2-3
cdr3_nt: TGTGCCAGCAGATTATCCGGGACTAGCGGGGGGGCCGATTTAGATACGCAGTATTTT
cdr3_aa: CASRLSGTSGGADLDTQYF

clone_size: once
v_call: TRBV7-2
d_call: NA
j_call: TRBJ1-2
cdr3_nt: TGTGCCAGCAGCAAAACGACAGTCGGCTACACCTTC
cdr3_aa: CASSKTTVGYTF

clone_size: NA
v_call: TRBV7-3
d_call: TRBD2
j_call: TRBJ2-1
cdr3_nt: TGTGCCAGCAGCCTTTCTAGCGGGGTGGGCTACAATGAGCAGTTCTTC
cdr3_aa: CASSLSSGVGYNEQFF

clone_size: NA
v_call: TRBV10-2
d_call: NA
j_call: TRBJ2-7
cdr3_nt: TGCGCCATCTCGCCTAGTGGGCCCTACGAGCAGTACTTC
cdr3_aa: CAISPSGPYEQYF

clone_size: NA
v_call: TRBV21-1
d_call: NA
j_call: TRBJ1-1
cdr3_nt: TGTGCCAGCAGCCGCCGGGACAGTCTTCTGAACACTGAAGCTTTCTTT
cdr3_aa: CASSRRDSLLNTEAFF

clone_size: NA
v_call: TRBV7-9
d_call: NA
j_call: TRBJ2-7
cdr3_nt: TGTGCCAGCAGCCCACCCCGACAGATCTACGAGCAGTACTTC
cdr3_aa: CASSPPRQIYEQYF

clone_size: NA
v_call: TRBV14
d_call: TRBD1
j_call: TRBJ2-7
cdr3_nt: TGTGCCAGCAGCCAAGGGGATAGGGGGACAGGGGCGACCTACGAGCAGTACTTC
cdr3_aa: CASSQGDRGTGATYEQYF

clone_size: NA
v_call: TRBV13
d_call: NA
j_call: TRBJ1-6
cdr3_nt: TGTGCCAGCAGTTTAGGACCGGCCCATAATTCACCCCTCCACTTT
cdr3_aa: CASSLGPAHNSPLHF